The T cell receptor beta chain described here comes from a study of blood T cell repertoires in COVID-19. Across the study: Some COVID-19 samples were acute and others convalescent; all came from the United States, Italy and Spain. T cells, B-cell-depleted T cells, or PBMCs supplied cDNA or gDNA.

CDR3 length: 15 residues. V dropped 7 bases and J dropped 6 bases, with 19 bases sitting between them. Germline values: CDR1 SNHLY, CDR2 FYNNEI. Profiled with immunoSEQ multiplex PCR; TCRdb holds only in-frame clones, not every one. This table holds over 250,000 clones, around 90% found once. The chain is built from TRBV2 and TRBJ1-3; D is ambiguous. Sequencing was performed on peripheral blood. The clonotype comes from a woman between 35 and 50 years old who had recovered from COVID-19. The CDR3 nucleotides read TGTGCCAGCACGCCGTCCAACATCGGAGCAAACACCATATATTTT. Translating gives CASTPSNIGANTIYF.